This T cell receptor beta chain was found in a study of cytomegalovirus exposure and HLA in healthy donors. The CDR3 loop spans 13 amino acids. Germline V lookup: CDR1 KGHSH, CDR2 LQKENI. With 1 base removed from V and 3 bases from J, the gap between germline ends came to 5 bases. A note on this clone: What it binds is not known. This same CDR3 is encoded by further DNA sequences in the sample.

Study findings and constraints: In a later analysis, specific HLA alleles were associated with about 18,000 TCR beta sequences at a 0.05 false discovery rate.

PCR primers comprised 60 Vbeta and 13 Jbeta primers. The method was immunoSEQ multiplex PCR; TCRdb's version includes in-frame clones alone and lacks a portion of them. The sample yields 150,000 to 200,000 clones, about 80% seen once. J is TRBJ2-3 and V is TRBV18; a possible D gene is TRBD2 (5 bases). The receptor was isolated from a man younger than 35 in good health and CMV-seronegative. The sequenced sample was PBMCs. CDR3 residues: CASSPRRTDTQYF. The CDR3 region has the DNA TGTGCCAGCTCACCACGGAGGACAGATACGCAGTATTTT.